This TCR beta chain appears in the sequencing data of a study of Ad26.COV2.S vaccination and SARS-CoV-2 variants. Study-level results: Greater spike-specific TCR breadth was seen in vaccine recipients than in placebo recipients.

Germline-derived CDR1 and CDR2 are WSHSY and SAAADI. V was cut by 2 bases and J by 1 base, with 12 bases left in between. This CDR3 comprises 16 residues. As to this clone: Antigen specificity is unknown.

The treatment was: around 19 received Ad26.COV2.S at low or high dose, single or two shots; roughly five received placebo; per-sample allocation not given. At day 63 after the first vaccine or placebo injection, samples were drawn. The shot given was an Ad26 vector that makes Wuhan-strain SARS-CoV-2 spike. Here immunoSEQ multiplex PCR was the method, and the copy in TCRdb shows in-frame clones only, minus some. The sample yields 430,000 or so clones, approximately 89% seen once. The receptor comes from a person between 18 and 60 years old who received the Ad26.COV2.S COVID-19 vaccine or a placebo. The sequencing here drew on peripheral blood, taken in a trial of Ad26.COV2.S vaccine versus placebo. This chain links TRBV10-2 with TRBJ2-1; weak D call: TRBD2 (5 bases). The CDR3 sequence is CASSETREGSYNEQFF. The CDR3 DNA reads TGCGCCAGCAGTGAGACACGTGAGGGTTCCTACAATGAGCAGTTCTTC.